These 9 T cell receptor beta chains originate from one sample sequenced in a study of cytomegalovirus exposure and HLA in healthy donors. In the PCR, 60 Vbeta and 13 Jbeta primers were used. Measured with immunoSEQ multiplex PCR; TCRdb has only the in-frame clones, and not every one. Seen here are about 140,000 clones, about 80% observed once, and the top ten hold 4.5% to 6%. Sequenced sample: PBMCs. These receptors originate from a male donor in good health and CMV-seronegative.

This clone has just one count. The chain uses TRBV7-6 and TRBJ2-3; 10 bases match TRBD2. V dropped 5 bases and J dropped 1; count of bases not matched to a gene: 3. Germline V gene data show CDR1 as SGHVS and CDR2 as FNYEAQ. This CDR3 has 15 amino acids. The CDR3 reads CASSPLAGGTDTQYF. Written as DNA, the CDR3 is TGTGCCAGCAGCCCGCTAGCGGGAGGCACAGATACGCAGTATTTT.

This chain uses TRBV5-1 with TRBJ1-6; possibly TRBD1 for D (5 bases). From germline, CDR1 is SGHRS and CDR2 YFSETQ. The CDR3 loop spans 15 amino acids. V lost 1 base to trimming and J lost 7 bases, with 12 bases between them. The CDR3 region is CASSLTGGRNSPLHF. CDR3 coding DNA: TGCGCCAGCAGCTTGACGGGGGGAAGAAATTCACCCCTCCACTTT.

V usage is TRBV30 and J usage is TRBJ2-7, with a possible D match to TRBD1 (6 bases). Trimming cost V 2 bases and J 6 bases, with 14 bases left between them. This CDR3 is 13 amino acids long. Germline V gene data show CDR1 as GTSNPN and CDR2 as SVGIG (reference sequence). CDR3 sequence: CAWSSLSGVEQYF. CDR3 coding DNA: TGTGCCTGGAGTAGCCTATCAGGGGTCGAGCAGTACTTC.

This chain links TRBV25-1 with TRBJ2-1; 12 bases line up with TRBD2. Trimming removed 3 bases from V and 10 bases from J; junction bases left unmatched: 1. The germline CDR1 and CDR2 sequences are MGHDK and SYGVNS. The CDR3 totals 13 residues. Here the CDR3 reads CASSELAGGEQFF. The CDR3 DNA reads as TGTGCCAGCAGTGAGCTAGCGGGGGGGGAGCAGTTCTTC.

The rearrangement joins TRBV18 to TRBJ1-5; D perhaps matches TRBD1 (6 bases). This CDR3 comprises 15 residues. CDR1 KGHSH and CDR2 LQKENI come from the germline V gene. V was clipped by 4 bases and J by 7 bases, with 17 bases between them. CDR3: CASSQGRGASQPQHF. As DNA, the CDR3 is TGTGCCAGCTCACAGGGGAGGGGGGCTAGCCAGCCCCAGCATTTT.

The chain uses TRBV4-3 and TRBJ1-1; 7 nucleotides align to TRBD1. V shed 0 bases and J 0 bases; nucleotides not matched to a gene: 1. This CDR3 has 15 residues. CDR1 LGHNA and CDR2 YSLEER come from the germline V gene. For the CDR3, the DNA is TGCGCCAGCAGCCAAGAACAGGGGTTGAACACTGAAGCTTTCTTT. Its protein product is CASSQEQGLNTEAFF.

This clone was seen a handful of times. Written as DNA, the CDR3 is TGTGCCATCAGTGACGGTGACTTTGGAGGGGCCCTCTACGAGCAGTACTTC. This gives the protein CAISDGDFGGALYEQYF. The chain employs TRBV10-3 and TRBJ2-7; D might be TRBD2 (6 bases). The CDR3 is made up of 17 amino acids. Trimming removed 3 bases from V and 3 bases from J, with 21 bases in between. CDR1 is ENHRY, CDR2 SYGVKD, per germline.

The chain carries TRBV15 and TRBJ2-7; 9 bases are a match to TRBD1. The CDR3 length is 15 residues. V lost 1 base and J lost 6; bases outside the gene matches: 7. CDR1 is LNHNV and CDR2 is YYDKDF in the germline V gene (reference sequence). CDR3 nucleotides: TGTGCCACCAGCAGAGGGGGAGGGACAGGGTTCGAGCAGTACTTC. Protein: CATSRGGGTGFEQYF.

In DNA form, the CDR3 reads TGTGCCAGCAGTTACTCGCCTGGTGATCGCGCAGATACGCAGTATTTT. This codes for CASSYSPGDRADTQYF. This chain uses TRBV6-5 with TRBJ2-3, with unresolved D. The CDR3 totals 16 residues. Germline V gives CDR1 MNHEY, CDR2 SVGAGI. With 0 bases removed from V and 4 bases from J, the gap between germline ends came to 14 bases.